This TCR beta chain is drawn from a study of T cells after yellow fever vaccination (dated by TCRdb to about 2019). Describing the broader study: Libraries from fractions with low cell numbers were prepared with the SMART-Seq v4 Ultra Low Input RNA kit. To follow T-cell clones before and after primary and booster YFV17D yellow fever vaccination, bulk TCR alpha and beta repertoires were sequenced over time. The cohort comprised two healthy male donors, one aged 18 to 29 and one aged 30 to 40 years. Blood was collected at multiple timepoints before and after primary and secondary immunization, and bulk PBMC replicates and cell subsets were isolated. Results the study describes overall, beyond this receptor: FACS-sorted repertoires could contain abundant contaminating clonotypes from the bulk population, so computational filtering was required. Most clones expanded after primary vaccination (around 96% of CD4 and roughly 90% of CD8) were re-detected after the booster, suggesting that broad memory maintenance occurred. Compared with the primary T-cell response, the secondary T-cell response was faster but weaker, reaching its peak on day 5 rather than on day 15. Because the study included only a couple of donors, the extent to which the findings can be generalized is limited. A small share of clonotypes was detected in both CD4 and CD8 compartments, with the overlap likely arising from convergent recombination.

With respect to this clonotype: No qualities accompany the bases; no much larger clone lies one base away.

Reading the label with the study, this specimen's treatment or condition is: live attenuated yellow fever vaccine strain. A standard Ficoll-Paque protocol was used to isolate PBMCs from peripheral blood. Epitope-specific CD8 T cells were sorted using a dextramer loaded with the yellow fever NS4B epitope peptide, with anti-CD3 and anti-CD8 staining. TriZol was used to extract RNA from bulk PBMCs, from CD4 and CD8 fractions, and from dextramer-positive and dextramer-negative fractions. The germline V gene (reference sequence) gives CDR1 as LNHDA and CDR2 as SQIVND. The CDR3 numbers 15 residues from cysteine through phenylalanine. Only the CDR3 DNA is retained, 45 bases long and in frame from the first base. V is trimmed back by 8 bases and J by 6 bases, and the junction contains 13 bases that no gene match accounts for. Synthesis of TCR cDNA relied on 5'RACE template switching, a step that introduced a universal primer site along with unique molecular identifiers. Priming of cDNA synthesis was performed from both the TCR alpha and TCR beta constant segments. Library amplification used two PCR steps, and the second PCR step added sample barcodes and sequencing adapters. Sequencing of the libraries was done on either Illumina HiSeq 2500 (2x100 bp) or NovaSeq (2x150 bp). The original pipeline was this. MIGEC handled demultiplexing of reads and collapsing into UMI consensus sequences, while MiXCR performed V(D)J alignment. Vaccine-responding clonotypes were defined with edgeR using replicate PBMC samples, requiring FDR below 0.01 and a log2 fold change above 5 up to day 15. Each bulk clonotype was labeled CD4 or CD8 based on which sequenced repertoire, CD4 or CD8, contained the clonotype at higher abundance. Clonotypes enriched at least 10-fold in dextramer-positive over dextramer-negative fractions were defined as NS4B-specific, and CD4-biased clonotypes were excluded. TCRdb trimmed the raw reads at Q25, called clones with MiXCR and kept productive beta chains. Each CDR3 protein appears once, grouped with its most common genes and DNA. The V and J calls shown here were made by TCRdb, not taken from the authors' results. This sample has just under 85,000 distinct CDR3 sequences in its table, and more than 10% of those were observed once. The biggest ten clones account for about 22% of the sample.

The receptor's source is a man between 18 and 29 years old who received the YFV17D yellow fever vaccine. Sequenced material: CD8+ T cells not binding an NS4B(214-222) dextramer, sorted from PBMCs, taken approximately 20 days after the first yellow fever vaccination. What this sample's cell subset or site label stands for: NS4B epitope dextramer-negative CD8 T cells. In this chain, TRBV19 is recombined with TRBJ1-5, with TRBD1 identical over 7 junction bases. The CDR3 here reads CASHEGGRRLQPQHF. DNA sequence: TGTGCCAGTCACGAAGGGGGCAGGAGGCTTCAGCCCCAGCATTTT. Supplemented by the reference TRBV19 and TRBJ1-5 proteins around the CDR3, the complete variable domain is DGGITQSPKYLFRKEGQNVTLSCEQNLNHDAMYWYRQDPGQGLRLIYYSQIVNDFQKGDIAEGYSVSREKKESFPLTVTSAQKNPTAFYLCASHEGGRRLQPQHFGDGTRLSIL.